One and the same sample provided the 27 T cell receptor beta chains below, sequenced in a study of breast tumors, draining lymph nodes, adjacent tissues. MiXCR, applied by TCRdb to the multiplex PCR reads, yields one record per CDR3 protein. The sample has tens of thousands of distinct CDR3 sequences; 20% to 25% are singletons. The sequenced sample consisted of breast tumor tissue. Receptor source: a female donor with breast cancer. Some clones in this sample may be carry-over from other donors' samples.

The chain couples TRBV5-8 to TRBJ2-1; 8 nucleotides align to TRBD1. The CDR3 consists of 13 residues. The V segment lost 4 bases and the J segment 8 bases; nucleotides outside the gene matches: 5. Germline V lookup: CDR1 SGHTS, CDR2 YDEGEE. This CDR3 reads CASSPRTGYEQFF. The CDR3 DNA reads as TGTGCCAGCAGCCCACGGACAGGGTATGAGCAGTTCTTC.

This clonotype was seen ten or more times. The rearrangement uses TRBV11-2 and TRBJ1-5, with a possible D match to TRBD1 (5 bases). Germline values: CDR1 SGHAT, CDR2 FQNNGV. The CDR3 loop spans 15 amino acids. V lost 2 bases to trimming and J lost 2 bases, with 10 bases between them. The CDR3 is CASSLTDSGNQPQHF. DNA of the CDR3: TGTGCCAGCAGCTTAACAGACAGTGGCAATCAGCCCCAGCATTTT. The full variable domain, its missing parts supplied by reference TRBV11-2 and TRBJ1-5, is EAGVAQSPRYKIIEKRQSVAFWCNPISGHATLYWYQQILGQGPKLLIQFQNNGVVDDSQLPKDRFSAERLKGVDSTLKIQPAKLEDSAVYLCASSLTDSGNQPQHFGDGTRLSIL.

This clonotype was counted many times. The chain employs TRBV4-1 and TRBJ1-4, with TRBD1 identical over 7 bases. With 6 bases clipped from V and 0 bases from J, the junction kept 4 bases outside the gene matches. The germline CDR1 and CDR2 sequences are MGHRA and YSYEKL. This CDR3 is 15 amino acids long. In DNA, the CDR3 is TGCGCCAGCAGTAAGACAGGGTCAACTAATGAAAAACTGTTTTTT. It encodes CASSKTGSTNEKLFF.

In the case of this clonotype: This may stem from a read error, because a much larger clone lies one nucleotide away. The chain joins TRBV9 to TRBJ1-2; D perhaps matches TRBD1 (6 bases). The CDR3 extends over 14 amino acids. Germline lookup yields CDR1 SGDLS and CDR2 YYNGEE. Here the CDR3 reads CTSSLLTGTYGYTF. In nucleotides, the CDR3 is TGTACCAGCAGCCTCCTCACAGGGACCTATGGCTACACCTTC. The full variable domain, completed using reference TRBV9 and TRBJ1-2, is DSGVTQTPKHLITATGQRVTLRCSPRSGDLSVYWYQQSLDQGLQFLIQYYNGEERAKGNILERFSAQQFPDLHSELNLSSLELGDSALYFCTSSLLTGTYGYTFGSGTRLTVV.

This clonotype was seen only once. A much larger clone differs by one base, so this may be a read error. The gene calls are TRBV5-1 and TRBJ1-5; TRBD1 is a possible D gene (5 bases). CDR1 and CDR2 from the germline V gene are SGHRS and YFSETQ. The CDR3 length is 15 residues. CDR3 nucleotides: TGCGCCAGCAGCTTGGAGGGGTTTAGCAATCGGCCCCAGCATTTT. Its translation: CASSLEGFSNRPQHF.

This clonotype has more than one count but fewer than ten. This sequence joins TRBV5-4 and TRBJ2-7; the match to TRBD1 covers 7 bases. CDR3 size: 14 residues. Looked up from germline, CDR1 is SGHNT and CDR2 is YYREEE (reference sequence). V dropped 4 bases and J dropped 0; count of bases not matched to a gene: 4. CDR3 amino acids: CASSQDRHSYEQYF. The CDR3 coding sequence is TGTGCCAGCAGCCAGGACAGGCACTCCTACGAGCAGTACTTC.

The sample holds many counts of this clonotype. The gene calls are TRBV19 and TRBJ2-5; D may be TRBD1 (6 bases). Trimming removed 8 bases from V and 2 bases from J, with 15 bases in between. Germline-derived CDR1 and CDR2 are LNHDA and SQIVND (reference sequence). This CDR3 comprises 14 residues. Written as DNA, the CDR3 is TGTGCCAGTTCGGTGGGGGCGGCGCAAGAGACCCAGTACTTC. It encodes CASSVGAAQETQYF.

This clonotype occurred many times. The rearrangement links TRBV11-2 to TRBJ1-5, with no clear D. Germline V CDR1 and CDR2: SGHAT, FQNNGV. V shed 5 bases and J shed 6 bases, with 20 bases lying between them. This CDR3 is 16 amino acids long. CDR3 loop: CASSHGPGGEGQPQHF. CDR3 coding DNA: TGTGCCAGCAGCCATGGCCCGGGCGGGGAGGGTCAGCCCCAGCATTTT.

A remark on this clonotype: Given a much more abundant clone one base away, this may be a read error. The chain joins TRBV5-1 to TRBJ2-1; D is perhaps TRBD2 (6 bases). Germline CDR1 is SGHRS and CDR2 is YFSETQ. This CDR3 has 15 amino acids. CDR3 in amino acids: CASSLEGLVYSEQFF. The DNA for the CDR3 is TGCGCCAGCAGCTTGGAGGGACTTGTCTACAGTGAGCAGTTCTTC.

In DNA, the CDR3 is TGCGCCAGCAGCTCATTGGGGGGAGGAGCAACTAATGAAAAACTGTTTTTT. Amino acid sequence: CASSSLGGGATNEKLFF. The genes are TRBV5-1 and TRBJ1-4, with TRBD1 as a possible D gene (5 bases). The germline CDR1 and CDR2 sequences are SGHRS and YFSETQ. The CDR3 has 17 amino acids. V was trimmed by 3 bases and J by 0 bases, leaving 15 bases between them.

The genes are TRBV12-3 or TRBV12-4 and TRBJ1-1, with D unclear. Deletions cut 1 base from V and 3 bases from J, with 12 bases between. The length of the CDR3 is 15 residues. The CDR3 bases are TGTGCCAGCAGTTTAGATGGGCTACCCGACACTGAAGCTTTCTTT. Protein sequence: CASSLDGLPDTEAFF.

This chain links TRBV5-1 with TRBJ1-1; a possible D gene is TRBD1 (6 bases). The germline V gene has CDR1 SGHRS and CDR2 YFSETQ. V dropped 0 bases and J dropped 5 bases, with 11 bases sitting between them. CDR3 length: 14 residues. CDR3 protein: CASSLGGGRTEAFF. In nucleotides, the CDR3 is TGCGCCAGCAGCTTGGGGGGGGGCCGGACTGAAGCTTTCTTT.

To note about this clonotype: With a much larger clone just one base away, this may be a read error. The V gene is TRBV20-1, the J gene TRBJ2-3, with D hard to call. Germline V lookup: CDR1 DFQATT, CDR2 SNEGSKA (reference sequence). CDR3 size: 11 residues. This CDR3 reads CSALLLDTRYF. CDR3 coding DNA: TGCAGTGCTCTCCTGTTAGATACGCGGTATTTT.

This clonotype was seen at least ten times. The genes are TRBV11-3 and TRBJ2-2; 10 bases agree with TRBD1. From germline, CDR1 is SGHNT and CDR2 YENEEA. The CDR3 has 14 amino acids. V dropped 5 bases and J dropped 6; count of bases not matched to a gene: 3. CDR3 sequence: CASSKGTGAGELFF. CDR3 nucleotides: TGTGCCAGCAGCAAAGGGACAGGGGCCGGGGAGCTGTTTTTT.

Notes on this clonotype: This sequence may be a read error, since a much larger clone differs from it by one base. V usage is TRBV6-5 and J usage is TRBJ1-3; D is unclear. CDR1 is MNHEY, CDR2 SVGAGI, per germline. The CDR3 totals 13 residues. CDR3 DNA: TGTGCCAGCAGTTACGGTTCTGGAAACACCGTATATTTT. As protein: CASSYGSGNTVYF.

At least ten counts were recorded for this clonotype. The chain combines TRBV14 with TRBJ1-6; 9 positions match TRBD1. V shed 4 bases and J 8 bases; nucleotides not matched to a gene: 6. The V gene's germline CDR1 is SGHDN and CDR2 FVKESK. The CDR3 sequence is 15 residues long. The CDR3 region has the DNA TGTGCCAGCAGCCTAGGACAGGGGAGGTATTCACCCCTCCACTTT. Encoded protein: CASSLGQGRYSPLHF.

By share of the sample, this clonotype is medium-sized (0.01 to 0.1%). The chain is built from TRBV5-8 and TRBJ2-2; TRBD1 or TRBD2 may be the D gene (6 bases each). CDR1 is SGHTS, CDR2 YDEGEE, per germline. The CDR3 runs to 15 residues. V was trimmed by 4 bases and J by 4 bases, leaving 14 bases between them. The DNA of the CDR3 is TGTGCCAGCAGCGAGGAAGGGGGGCGCACCGGGGAGCTGTTTTTT. Translation: CASSEEGGRTGELFF.

Note on this clonotype: The conserved final phenylalanine or tryptophan is absent from the CDR3, which likely points to a read error. The V gene is TRBV25-1, the J gene TRBJ2-1; D ambiguous. V was shortened by 5 bases and J by 9 bases, with 5 bases between the two germline ends. Per germline, CDR1 MGHDK and CDR2 SYGVNS. The length of the CDR3 is 10 residues. The CDR3 DNA sequence: TGTGCCAGCAGTTTAGCTGAGCAGTTCCTC. Residues: CASSLAEQFL.

About this clonotype: Without the conserved terminal phenylalanine or tryptophan, this CDR3 likely stems from a read error. The gene calls are TRBV6-5 and TRBJ1-1; D perhaps matches TRBD1 (6 bases). The ends were cut back, 6 bases at V and 3 bases at J, with 11 bases in the middle. The germline V gene has CDR1 MNHEY and CDR2 SVGAGI. This CDR3 is 13 amino acids long. Here the CDR3 DNA reads TGTGCCAGCAGCCTAGGGGGGGACACTGAAGCTTTCCTT. It yields the protein CASSLGGDTEAFL.

The gene calls are TRBV2 and TRBJ1-1; D is undetermined. CDR1 is SNHLY, CDR2 FYNNEI, per germline. The CDR3 extends over 14 amino acids. V gave up 10 bases and J gave up 5 bases, with 20 bases separating them. CDR3 DNA sequence: TGTGCCACCGTTATCTCTAATACTAAGACTGAAGCTTTCTTT. This translates into CATVISNTKTEAFF.

This clonotype was counted between two and nine times. The chain has TRBV28 and TRBJ1-5; D remains ambiguous. The germline V gene encodes CDR1 MDHEN and CDR2 SYDVKM. The CDR3 is 16 amino acids. V was pared by 5 bases and J by 0 bases, with 14 bases between. This CDR3 reads CASSPPDPYSNQPQHF. The CDR3 DNA follows: TGTGCCAGCAGTCCCCCCGATCCATATAGCAATCAGCCCCAGCATTTT.

Worth noting for this clonotype: A much larger clone lies a single base off, so this may be a read error. The chain has TRBV6-6 and TRBJ2-1, with TRBD1 as a possible D gene (5 bases). The CDR3 loop spans 12 amino acids. The V gene's germline CDR1 is MNHNY and CDR2 SVGAGI (reference sequence). The CDR3 loop reads CSSIPPKGEQFF. CDR3 DNA: TGTTCCAGCATACCGCCGAAGGGGGAGCAGTTCTTC.

Relative to its sample, this clonotype is medium-sized. The chain is built from TRBV20-1 and TRBJ2-1; D remains ambiguous. CDR3 length: 14 amino acids. Trimming took off 0 bases at V and 0 bases at J, with 6 bases between the two ends. Germline V gene lookup returns CDR1 DFQATT and CDR2 SNEGSKA (reference sequence). The DNA of the CDR3 is TGCAGTGCTAGAGATATAAGCTCCTACAATGAGCAGTTCTTC. This translates into CSARDISSYNEQFF.

Of note for this clonotype: This clone may be a read error of a much larger clone one base away. The gene calls are TRBV18 and TRBJ2-1; 8 bases align to TRBD1. Germline CDR1 reads KGHSH; CDR2 reads LQKENI. The CDR3 consists of 14 residues. The CDR3 spells CASSLRDRNNEQLF. As DNA, the CDR3 is TGTGCCAGCTCACTCCGGGACAGGAACAATGAGCAGCTCTTC.

This clonotype has a count of ten or more. This chain connects TRBV4-1 to TRBJ1-5; D gene uncertain. V lost 3 bases and J lost 3, with 6 bases in between. CDR1 MGHRA and CDR2 YSYEKL come from the germline V gene. The CDR3 extends over 13 amino acids. CDR3 in amino acids: CASSQDYNQPQHF. Written as DNA, the CDR3 is TGCGCCAGCAGCCAGGACTACAATCAGCCCCAGCATTTT.

A note on this clonotype: A much larger clonotype is one base distant, so this may be a read error. This rearrangement joins TRBV19 to TRBJ2-7, with D uncertain. This CDR3 comprises 13 residues. Germline-derived CDR1 and CDR2 are LNHDA and SQIVND (reference sequence). The CDR3 nucleotides read TGTGCCAGTAGTACGCGACCGAACTACAAGCAGTACTTC. It codes for CASSTRPNYKQYF. Full variable domain (rest looked up from reference TRBV19 and TRBJ2-7): DGGITQSPKYLFRKEGQNVTLSCEQNLNHDAMYWYRQDPGQGLRLIYYSQIVNDFQKGDIAEGYSVSREKKESFPLTVTSAQKNPTAFYLCASSTRPNYKQYFGPGTRLTVT.

The V gene is TRBV3-1, the J gene TRBJ2-5, with D possibly being TRBD2 (7 bases). CDR1 LGHDT and CDR2 YNNKEL come from the germline V gene (reference sequence). The CDR3 is 15 amino acids. V was clipped by 3 bases and J by 12 bases, with 23 bases between them. CDR3 residues: CASSQGVYGGAQKYF. The CDR3 DNA reads as TGTGCCAGCAGCCAGGGGGTGTATGGGGGGGCGCAAAAGTACTTC.